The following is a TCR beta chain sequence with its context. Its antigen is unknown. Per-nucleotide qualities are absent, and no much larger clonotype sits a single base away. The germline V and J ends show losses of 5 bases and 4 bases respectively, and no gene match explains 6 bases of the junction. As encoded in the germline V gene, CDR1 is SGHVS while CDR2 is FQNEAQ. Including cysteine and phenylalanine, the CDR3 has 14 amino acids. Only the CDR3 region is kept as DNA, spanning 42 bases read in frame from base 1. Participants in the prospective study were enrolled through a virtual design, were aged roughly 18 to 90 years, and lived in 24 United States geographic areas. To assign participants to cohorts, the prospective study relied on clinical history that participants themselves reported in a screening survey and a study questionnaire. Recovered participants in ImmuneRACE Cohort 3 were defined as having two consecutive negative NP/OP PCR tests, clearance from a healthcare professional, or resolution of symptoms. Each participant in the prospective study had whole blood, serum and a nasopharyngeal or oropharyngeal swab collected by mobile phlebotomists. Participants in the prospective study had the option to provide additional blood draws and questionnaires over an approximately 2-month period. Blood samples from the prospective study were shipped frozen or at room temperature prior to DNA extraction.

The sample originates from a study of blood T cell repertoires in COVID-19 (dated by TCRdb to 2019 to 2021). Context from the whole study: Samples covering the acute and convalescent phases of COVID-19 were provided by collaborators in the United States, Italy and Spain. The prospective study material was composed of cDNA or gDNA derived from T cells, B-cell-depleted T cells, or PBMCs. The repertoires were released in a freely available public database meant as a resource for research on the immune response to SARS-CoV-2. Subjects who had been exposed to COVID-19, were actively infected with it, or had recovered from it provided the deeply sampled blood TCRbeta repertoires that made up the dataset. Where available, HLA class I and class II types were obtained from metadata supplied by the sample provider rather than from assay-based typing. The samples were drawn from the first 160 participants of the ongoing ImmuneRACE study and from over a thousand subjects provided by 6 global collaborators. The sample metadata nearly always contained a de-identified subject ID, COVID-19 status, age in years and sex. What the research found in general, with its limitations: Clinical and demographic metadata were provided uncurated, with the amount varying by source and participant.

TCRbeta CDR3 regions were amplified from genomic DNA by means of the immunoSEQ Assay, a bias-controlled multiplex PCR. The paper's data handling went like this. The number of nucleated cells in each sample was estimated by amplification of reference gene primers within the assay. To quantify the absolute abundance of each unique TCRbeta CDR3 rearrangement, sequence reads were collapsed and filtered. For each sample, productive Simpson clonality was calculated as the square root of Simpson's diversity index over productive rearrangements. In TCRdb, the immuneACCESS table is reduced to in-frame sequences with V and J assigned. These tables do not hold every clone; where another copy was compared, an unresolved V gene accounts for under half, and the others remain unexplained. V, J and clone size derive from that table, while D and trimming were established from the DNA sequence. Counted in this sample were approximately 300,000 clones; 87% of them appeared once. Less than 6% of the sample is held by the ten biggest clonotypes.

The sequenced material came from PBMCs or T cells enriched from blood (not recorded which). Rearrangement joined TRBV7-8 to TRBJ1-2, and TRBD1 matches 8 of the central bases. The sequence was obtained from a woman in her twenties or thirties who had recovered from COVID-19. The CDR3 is CASSQNRGGYGYTF. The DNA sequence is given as TGTGCCAGCAGCCAAAACAGGGGGGGCTATGGCTACACCTTC.